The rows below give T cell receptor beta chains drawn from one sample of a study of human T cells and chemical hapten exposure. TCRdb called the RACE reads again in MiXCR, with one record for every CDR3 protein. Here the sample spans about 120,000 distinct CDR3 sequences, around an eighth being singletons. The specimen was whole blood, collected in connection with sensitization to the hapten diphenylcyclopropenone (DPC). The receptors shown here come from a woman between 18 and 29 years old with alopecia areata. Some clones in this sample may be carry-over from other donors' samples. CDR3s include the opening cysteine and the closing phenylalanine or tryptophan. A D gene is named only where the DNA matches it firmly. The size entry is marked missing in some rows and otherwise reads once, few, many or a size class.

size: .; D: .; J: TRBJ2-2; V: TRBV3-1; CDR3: CASSQVEHPAGELFF; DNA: TGTGCCAGCAGCCAAGTAGAGCATCCGGCCGGGGAGCTGTTTTTT
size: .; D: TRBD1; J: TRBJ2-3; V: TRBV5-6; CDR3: CASSRGQTANTQYF; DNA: TGTGCCAGCAGTCGGGGACAGACCGCAAATACGCAGTATTTT
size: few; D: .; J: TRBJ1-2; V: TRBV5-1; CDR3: CASGGSYGYTF; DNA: TGCGCCAGTGGGGGATCCTATGGCTACACCTTC
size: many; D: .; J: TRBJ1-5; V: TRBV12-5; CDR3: CASGTGNQPQHF; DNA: TGTGCTAGTGGAACCGGCAATCAGCCCCAGCATTTT
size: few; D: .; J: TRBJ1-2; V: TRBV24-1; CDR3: CATSPGTSYGYTF; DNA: TGTGCCACCAGCCCCGGAACTTCCTATGGCTACACCTTC
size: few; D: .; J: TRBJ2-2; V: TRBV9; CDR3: CASSYRRASGTGELFF; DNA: TGTGCCAGCAGCTACCGGCGGGCCTCGGGCACCGGGGAGCTGTTTTTT
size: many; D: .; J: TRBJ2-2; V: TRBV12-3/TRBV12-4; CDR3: CASSLYAGHTGELFF; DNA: TGTGCCAGCAGTTTATACGCAGGGCATACCGGGGAGCTGTTTTTT
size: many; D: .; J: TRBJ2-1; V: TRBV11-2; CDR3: CASRLGGGREQFF; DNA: TGTGCCAGCAGACTGGGAGGGGGACGTGAGCAGTTCTTC
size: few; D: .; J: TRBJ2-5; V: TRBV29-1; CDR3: CSATLTRETQYF; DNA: TGCAGCGCCACCCTCACCCGGGAGACCCAGTACTTC
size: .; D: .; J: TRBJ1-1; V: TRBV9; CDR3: CASSVGTEGYTEAFF; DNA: TGTGCCAGCAGCGTAGGGACAGAAGGTTACACTGAAGCTTTCTTT
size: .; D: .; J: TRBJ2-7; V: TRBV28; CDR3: CASSFVGDEQYF; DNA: TGTGCCAGCAGTTTCGTAGGGGACGAGCAGTACTTC
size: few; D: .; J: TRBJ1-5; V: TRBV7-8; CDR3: CASSLESKQPQHF; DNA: TGTGCCAGCAGCTTAGAGTCTAAACAGCCCCAGCATTTT
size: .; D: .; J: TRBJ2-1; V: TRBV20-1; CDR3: CSARDPAGYNEQFF; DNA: TGCAGTGCTAGAGATCCCGCGGGGTACAATGAGCAGTTCTTC
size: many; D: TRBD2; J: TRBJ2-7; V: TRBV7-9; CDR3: CASSGGLAGDYEQYF; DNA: TGTGCCAGCAGCGGTGGACTAGCGGGGGACTACGAGCAGTACTTC
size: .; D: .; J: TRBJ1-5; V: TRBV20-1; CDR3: CSARRRQGQPQHF; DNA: TGCAGTGCTAGAAGGCGGCAGGGACAGCCCCAGCATTTT
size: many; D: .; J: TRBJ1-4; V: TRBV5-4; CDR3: CASSLGHLPKKLFF; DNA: TGTGCCAGCAGCTTAGGACACCTACCTAAAAAACTGTTTTTT
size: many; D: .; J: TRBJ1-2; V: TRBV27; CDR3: CASSLYGGNYGYTF; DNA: TGTGCCAGCAGTTTATACGGCGGCAACTATGGCTACACCTTC
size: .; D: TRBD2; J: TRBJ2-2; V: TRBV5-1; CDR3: CASSGRTSGRFLPGELFF; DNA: TGCGCCAGCAGCGGCCGGACTAGCGGGCGTTTCCTCCCCGGGGAGCTGTTTTTT
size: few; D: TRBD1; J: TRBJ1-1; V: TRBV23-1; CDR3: CASSHRQGGMGEEAFF; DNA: TGCGCCAGCAGTCACCGACAGGGGGGAATGGGGGAAGAAGCTTTCTTT
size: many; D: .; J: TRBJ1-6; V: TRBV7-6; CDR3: CASSSEWGKNSPLHF; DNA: TGTGCCAGCAGCTCGGAGTGGGGAAAAAATTCACCCCTCCACTTT
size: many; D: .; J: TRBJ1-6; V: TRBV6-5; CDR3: CASSRLRSPLHF; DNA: TGTGCCAGCAGTCGACTCCGGTCACCCCTCCACTTT
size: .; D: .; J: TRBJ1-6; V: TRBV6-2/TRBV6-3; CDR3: CASSYSSGRRLPLHF; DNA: TGTGCCAGCAGTTACTCGTCAGGGAGGCGATTACCCCTCCACTTT
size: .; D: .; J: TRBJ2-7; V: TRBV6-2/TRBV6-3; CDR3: CASSYFDSSYEQYF; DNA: TGTGCCAGCAGTTACTTTGACAGCAGCTACGAGCAGTACTTC
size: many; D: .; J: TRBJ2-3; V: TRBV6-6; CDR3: CASSYPSTDTQYF; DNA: TGTGCCAGCAGTTACCCGAGCACAGATACGCAGTATTTT
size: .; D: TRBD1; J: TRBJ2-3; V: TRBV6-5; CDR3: CASGKDREEDTQYF; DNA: TGTGCCAGCGGTAAGGACAGGGAGGAAGATACGCAGTATTTT
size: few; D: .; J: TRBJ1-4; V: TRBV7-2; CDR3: CASSLARTGATNEKLFF; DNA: TGTGCCAGCAGCTTAGCCCGGACGGGGGCAACTAATGAAAAACTGTTTTTT
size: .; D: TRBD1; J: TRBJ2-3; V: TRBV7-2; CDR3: CASSSLRGPDTQYF; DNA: TGTGCCAGCAGCTCCCTGAGGGGGCCAGATACGCAGTATTTT
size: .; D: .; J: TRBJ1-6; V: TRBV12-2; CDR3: CASRLADGADPMSSYNSPLHF; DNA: TGTGCAAGTCGCTTAGCAGATGGGGCTGATCCTATGAGCTCCTATAATTCACCCCTCCACTTT
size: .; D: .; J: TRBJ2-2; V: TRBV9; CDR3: CASSPMGVVGELFF; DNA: TGTGCCAGCAGCCCAATGGGGGTGGTCGGGGAGCTGTTTTTT
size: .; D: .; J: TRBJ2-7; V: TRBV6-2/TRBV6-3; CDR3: CASSAGAGPEQYF; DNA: TGTGCCAGCAGTGCGGGGGCAGGGCCCGAGCAGTACTTC
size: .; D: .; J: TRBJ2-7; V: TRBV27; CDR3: CASSRSDRGVYEQYF; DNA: TGTGCCAGCAGTCGCTCGGACAGAGGGGTCTACGAGCAGTACTTC
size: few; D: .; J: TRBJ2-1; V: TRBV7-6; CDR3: CASSLVASGTEQFF; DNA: TGTGCCAGCAGCTTAGTGGCATCCGGGACAGAGCAGTTCTTC
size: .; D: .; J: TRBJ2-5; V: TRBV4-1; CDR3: CASSQEGRLWEETQYF; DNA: TGCGCCAGCAGCCAAGAGGGGAGGCTTTGGGAAGAGACCCAGTACTTC
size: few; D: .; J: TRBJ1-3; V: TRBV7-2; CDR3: CASSPQRNTIYF; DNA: TGTGCCAGCAGCCCTCAGAGAAACACCATATATTTT
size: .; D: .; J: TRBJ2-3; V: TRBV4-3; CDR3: CASSLRRGQAPTDTQYF; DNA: TGCGCCAGCAGCCTACGGCGGGGGCAGGCCCCCACAGATACGCAGTATTTT
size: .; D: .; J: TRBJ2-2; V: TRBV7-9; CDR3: CASSSVNTGELFF; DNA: TGTGCCAGCAGCTCCGTTAACACCGGGGAGCTGTTTTTT
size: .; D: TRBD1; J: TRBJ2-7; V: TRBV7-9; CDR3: CASSLLGQGVYEQYF; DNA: TGTGCCAGCAGCTTACTAGGGCAGGGGGTGTACGAGCAGTACTTC
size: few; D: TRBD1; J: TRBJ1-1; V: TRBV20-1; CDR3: CSARDPTGTGTEAFF; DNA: TGCAGTGCTAGAGACCCGACAGGGACCGGCACTGAAGCTTTCTTT
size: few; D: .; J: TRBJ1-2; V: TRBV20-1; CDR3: CSAMERGKSGYTF; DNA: TGCAGTGCCATGGAACGTGGGAAGTCTGGCTACACCTTC
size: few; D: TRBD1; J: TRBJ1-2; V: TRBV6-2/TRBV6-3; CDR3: CASNPWTGVGYTF; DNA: TGTGCCAGCAACCCCTGGACAGGGGTAGGCTACACCTTC
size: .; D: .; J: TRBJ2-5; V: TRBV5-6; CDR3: CASRLGRFQETQYF; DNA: TGTGCCAGCAGACTCGGACGGTTCCAAGAGACCCAGTACTTC
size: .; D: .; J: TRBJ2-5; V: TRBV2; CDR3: CASSGGIQETQYF; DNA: TGTGCCAGCAGTGGGGGGATCCAAGAGACCCAGTACTTC
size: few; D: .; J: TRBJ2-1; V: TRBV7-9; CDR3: CASSLNSGEQFF; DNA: TGTGCCAGCAGCTTAAATTCCGGTGAGCAGTTCTTC
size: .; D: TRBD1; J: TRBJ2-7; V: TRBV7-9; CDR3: CASSPARQGQEQYF; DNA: TGTGCCAGCAGCCCGGCCCGACAGGGGCAGGAGCAGTACTTC
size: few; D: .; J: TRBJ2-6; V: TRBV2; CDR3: CASVQYSGANVLTF; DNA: TGTGCCAGTGTACAGTATTCTGGGGCCAACGTCCTGACTTTC